This T cell receptor beta chain was recovered during a study of PD-L1 blockade in urothelial cancer. As for the study in general: Males with bladder-origin urothelial cancer made up about 85% of the roughly 29 patients. A median blood sample held roughly 150,000 T cells and about 89,000 unique TCRs.

CDR3 length: 16 amino acids. Trimming cost V 5 bases and J 2 bases; bases outside gene matches: 10. Germline CDR1 reads MDHEN; CDR2 reads SYDVKM. Time point meaning: pretreatment peripheral blood. Using immunoSEQ multiplex PCR, the repertoire was profiled, and TCRdb retains in-frame clones only, with some absent. Of some 44,000 clones listed, 80% are singletons. This sequence originates from a man aged 55 to 69 with urothelial cancer. This chain links TRBV28 with TRBJ2-5; 8 nucleotides align to TRBD2. The sequencing here drew on PBMCs, taken around atezolizumab (anti-PD-L1) treatment. CDR3 region: CASSVSGGGNQETQYF. The CDR3 nucleotides read TGTGCCAGCAGTGTCTCCGGGGGGGGGAATCAAGAGACCCAGTACTTC.